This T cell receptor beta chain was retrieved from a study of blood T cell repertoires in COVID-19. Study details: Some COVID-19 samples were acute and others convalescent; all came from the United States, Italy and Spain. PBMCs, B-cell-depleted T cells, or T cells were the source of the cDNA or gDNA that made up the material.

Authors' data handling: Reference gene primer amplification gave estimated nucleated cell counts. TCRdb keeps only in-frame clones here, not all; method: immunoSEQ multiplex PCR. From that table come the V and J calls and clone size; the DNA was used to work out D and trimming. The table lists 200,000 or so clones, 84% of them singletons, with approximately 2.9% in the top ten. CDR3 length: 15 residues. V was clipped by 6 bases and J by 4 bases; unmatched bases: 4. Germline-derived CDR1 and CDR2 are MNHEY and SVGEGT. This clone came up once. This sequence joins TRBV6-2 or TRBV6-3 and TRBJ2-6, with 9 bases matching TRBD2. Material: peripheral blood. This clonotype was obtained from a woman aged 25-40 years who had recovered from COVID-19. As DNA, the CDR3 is TGTGCCAGCAGCTCCGGGACTAGCGGGGCCAACGTCCTGACTTTC. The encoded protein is CASSSGTSGANVLTF.